This T cell receptor beta chain was documented in a study of graft-versus-host responses after intestinal transplantation. Study-wide results and limits: Recipient marrow harbored GvH clones, some of which surfaced first in ileum or blood.

Of note for this clone: What it recognizes is unknown.

V lost 1 base to trimming and J lost 1 base, with 4 bases between them. The CDR3 is made up of 13 amino acids. Method: immunoSEQ multiplex PCR; TCRdb's copy keeps in-frame clones and lacks some. The table has about 50,000 clones, roughly 91% seen once. The rearrangement joins TRBV5-7 to TRBJ2-3; D gene ambiguous. TRBV5-7 is noted as an ORF with a role that remains uncertain. This sample comprised unstimulated CD4+ T cells sorted from spleen or lymph node cells, obtained before transplant. This sequence originates from a human donor who was the organ donor for an intestinal transplant. The CDR3 nucleotides are TGTGCCAGCAGCTTGACTTGCACAGATACGCAGTATTTT. It yields the protein CASSLTCTDTQYF.